This note documents a single TCR beta chain sequence. This CDR3 region has 15 residues. CDR1 is MNHEY and CDR2 is SVGAGI in the germline V gene. V gave up 6 bases and J gave up 5 bases; unmatched junction bases: 8. This entry comes from a study of blood T cell repertoires in COVID-19. Generated by immunoSEQ multiplex PCR, the TCRdb table keeps only in-frame clones and is missing some. The sample yields 150,000 or so clones, more than 85% seen once. This clonotype was obtained from a man aged 55 to 70 with COVID-19, enrolled during active disease. The sample was peripheral blood. The chain uses TRBV6-5 and TRBJ2-5, with 11 bases identical to TRBD2. This CDR3 is CASRILAGVSETQYF. The DNA for the CDR3 is TGTGCCAGCAGGATACTAGCGGGAGTGAGCGAGACCCAGTACTTC.